The present entry profiles one TCR beta chain with its context. Its cognate antigen is unknown. This entry is derived from a study of cytomegalovirus exposure and HLA in healthy donors. Study observations and caveats: It was confirmed in vitro that three of the CMV-associated chains were specific for CMV antigens.

Produced via immunoSEQ multiplex PCR; TCRdb's table is partial and in-frame only. The data hold 55,000 to 75,000 clones, with 95% observed a single time. The receptor was isolated from a woman aged 18-29 years in good health and CMV-seropositive. The sequencing input was PBMCs.

The CDR3 sequence is CASSLRRFEGENTEAFF. For the CDR3, the DNA is TGTGCCAGCAGTTTAAGACGTTTTGAGGGTGAGAACACTGAAGCTTTCTTT. The rearrangement links TRBV28 to TRBJ1-1; D is undetermined. The CDR3 contains 17 residues. Trimming took off 2 bases at V and 1 base at J, with 17 bases between the two ends. Germline values: CDR1 MDHEN, CDR2 SYDVKM.